Here is one T cell receptor (beta chain) with its context. The data originate from a study of blood T cell repertoires in COVID-19. Study context: The samples span acute and convalescent COVID-19 from the United States, Italy and Spain. In each case, the material was cDNA or gDNA derived from T cells, B-cell-depleted T cells, or PBMCs.

Germline V lookup: CDR1 KGHSH, CDR2 LQKENI. The V and J ends lost 1 base and 1 base respectively, with 14 bases between them. The CDR3 sequence is 16 residues long. Per the authors' pipeline: By means of reference gene primer amplification, nucleated cell counts were estimated. Clones were read by immunoSEQ multiplex PCR, and TCRdb kept only the in-frame ones, dropping some. From that table come the V and J calls and clone size; the DNA was used to work out D and trimming. In the table there are about 190,000 clones, about 88% of which are singletons. The sample comprised peripheral blood. V gene TRBV18 combines with J gene TRBJ2-7, with D perhaps TRBD1 (6 bases). This clonotype was obtained from a man aged 25-45 years with active or convalescent COVID-19. CDR3 amino acids: CASSPQDRTASYEQYF. For the CDR3, the DNA is TGTGCCAGCTCACCACAAGACAGGACCGCATCCTACGAGCAGTACTTC.